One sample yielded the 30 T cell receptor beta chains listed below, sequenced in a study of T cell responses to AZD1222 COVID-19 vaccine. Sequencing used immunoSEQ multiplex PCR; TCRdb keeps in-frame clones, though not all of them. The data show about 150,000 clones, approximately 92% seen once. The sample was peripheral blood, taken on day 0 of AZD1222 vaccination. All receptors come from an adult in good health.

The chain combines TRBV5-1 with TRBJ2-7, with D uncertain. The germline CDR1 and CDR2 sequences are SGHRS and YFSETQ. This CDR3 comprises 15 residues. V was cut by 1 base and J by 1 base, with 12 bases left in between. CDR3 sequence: CASSLLPTDSYEQYF. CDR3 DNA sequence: TGCGCCAGCAGCTTGCTGCCTACAGATTCCTACGAGCAGTACTTC.

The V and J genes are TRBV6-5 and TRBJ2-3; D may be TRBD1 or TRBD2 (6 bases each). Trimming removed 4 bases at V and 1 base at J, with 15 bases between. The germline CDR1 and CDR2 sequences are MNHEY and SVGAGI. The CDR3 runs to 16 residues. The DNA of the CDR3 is TGTGCCAGCAGTTCACCGCGGGGACACGGCACAGATACGCAGTATTTT. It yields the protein CASSSPRGHGTDTQYF.

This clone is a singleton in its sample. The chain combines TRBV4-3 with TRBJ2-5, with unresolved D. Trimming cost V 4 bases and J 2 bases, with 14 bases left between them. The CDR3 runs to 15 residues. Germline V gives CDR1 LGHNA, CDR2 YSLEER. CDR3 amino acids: CASSPNRLRQETQYF. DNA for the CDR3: TGCGCCAGCAGCCCTAACCGTCTCCGACAAGAGACCCAGTACTTC.

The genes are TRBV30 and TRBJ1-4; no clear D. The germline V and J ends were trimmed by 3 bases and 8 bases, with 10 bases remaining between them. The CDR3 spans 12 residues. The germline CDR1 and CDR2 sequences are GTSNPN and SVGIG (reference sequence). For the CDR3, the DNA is TGTGCCTGGAGCGGGCTACAAGAAAAACTGTTTTTT. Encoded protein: CAWSGLQEKLFF.

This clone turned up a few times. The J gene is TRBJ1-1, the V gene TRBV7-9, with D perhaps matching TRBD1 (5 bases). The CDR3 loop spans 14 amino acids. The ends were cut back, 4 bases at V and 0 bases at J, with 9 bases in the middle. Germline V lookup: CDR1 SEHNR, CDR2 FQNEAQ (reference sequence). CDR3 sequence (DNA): TGTGCCAGCAGCTCATCCAGGGTGAACACTGAAGCTTTCTTT. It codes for CASSSSRVNTEAFF.

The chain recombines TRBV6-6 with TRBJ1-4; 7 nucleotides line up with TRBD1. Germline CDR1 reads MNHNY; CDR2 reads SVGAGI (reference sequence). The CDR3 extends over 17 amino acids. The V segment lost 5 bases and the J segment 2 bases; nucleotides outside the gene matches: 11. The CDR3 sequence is CASSPRQGQGTNEKLFF. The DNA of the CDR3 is TGTGCCAGCAGTCCTCGACAGGGACAAGGCACTAATGAAAAACTGTTTTTT.

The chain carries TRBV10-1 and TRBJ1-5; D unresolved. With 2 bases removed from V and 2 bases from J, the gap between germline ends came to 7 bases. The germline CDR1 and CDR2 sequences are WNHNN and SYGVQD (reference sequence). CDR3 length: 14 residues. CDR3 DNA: TGCGCCAGCAGTGAGCGTTATGGCAATCAGCCCCAGCATTTT. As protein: CASSERYGNQPQHF.

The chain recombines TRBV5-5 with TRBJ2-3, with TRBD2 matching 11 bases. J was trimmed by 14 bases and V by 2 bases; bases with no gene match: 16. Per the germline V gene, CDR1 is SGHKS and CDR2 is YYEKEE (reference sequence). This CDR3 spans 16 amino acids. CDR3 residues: CASSFIAGGSEVSRYF. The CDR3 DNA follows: TGTGCCAGCAGCTTCATAGCGGGAGGGTCGGAAGTGAGTAGGTATTTT. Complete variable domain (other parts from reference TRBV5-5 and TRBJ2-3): DAGVTQSPTHLIKTRGQQVTLRCSPISGHKSVSWYQQVLGQGPQFIFQYYEKEERGRGNFPDRFSARQFPNYSSELNVNALLLGDSALYLCASSFIAGGSEVSRYFGPGTRLTVL.

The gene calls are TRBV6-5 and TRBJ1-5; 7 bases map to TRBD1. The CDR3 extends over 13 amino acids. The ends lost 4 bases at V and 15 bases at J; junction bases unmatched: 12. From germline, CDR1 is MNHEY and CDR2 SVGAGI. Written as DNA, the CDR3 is TGTGCCAGCAGTTTCGCTGGACAGGCTCTCTTGCATTTT. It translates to CASSFAGQALLHF.

The CDR3 is CASTSNSGRNTEAFF. The CDR3 DNA is TGTGCCAGCACTTCCAACTCGGGACGGAACACTGAAGCTTTCTTT. The J gene is TRBJ1-1, the V gene TRBV6-5, with a tentative D call TRBD1 (5 bases). Germline V gene data show CDR1 as MNHEY and CDR2 as SVGAGI. V lost 7 bases and J lost 1, with 16 bases in between. The CDR3 has 15 amino acids.

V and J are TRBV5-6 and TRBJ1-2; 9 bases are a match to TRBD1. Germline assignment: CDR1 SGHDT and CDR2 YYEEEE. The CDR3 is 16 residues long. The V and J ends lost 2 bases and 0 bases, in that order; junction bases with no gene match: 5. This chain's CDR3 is CASSLTGQGTNYGYTF. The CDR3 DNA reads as TGTGCCAGCAGCTTAACAGGACAGGGGACTAACTATGGCTACACCTTC. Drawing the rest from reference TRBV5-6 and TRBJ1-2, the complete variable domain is DAGVTQSPTHLIKTRGQQVTLRCSPKSGHDTVSWYQQALGQGPQFIFQYYEEEERQRGNFPDRFSGHQFPNYSSELNVNALLLGDSALYLCASSLTGQGTNYGYTFGSGTRLTVV.

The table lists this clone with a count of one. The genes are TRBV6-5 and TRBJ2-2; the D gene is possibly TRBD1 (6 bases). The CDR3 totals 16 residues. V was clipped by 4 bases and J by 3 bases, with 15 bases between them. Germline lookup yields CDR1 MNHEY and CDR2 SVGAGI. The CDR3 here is CASSSQGWRDTGELFF. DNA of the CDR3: TGTGCCAGCAGTTCCCAGGGGTGGAGAGACACCGGGGAGCTGTTTTTT.

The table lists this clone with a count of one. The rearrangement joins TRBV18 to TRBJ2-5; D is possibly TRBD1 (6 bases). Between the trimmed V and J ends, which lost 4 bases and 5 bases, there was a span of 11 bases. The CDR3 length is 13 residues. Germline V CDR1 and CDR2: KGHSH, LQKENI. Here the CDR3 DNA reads TGTGCCAGCTCACTGAACAGGGTTGAGACCCAGTACTTC. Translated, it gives CASSLNRVETQYF.

The DNA for the CDR3 is TGTGCCTCGACCTCCGGGGGGGCACACACAGATACGCAGTATTTT. Its translation: CASTSGGAHTDTQYF. The chain is built from TRBV5-4 and TRBJ2-3, with TRBD2 matching 8 bases. V was pared by 10 bases and J by 2 bases, with 12 bases of the junction left unmatched. CDR1 is SGHNT and CDR2 is YYREEE in the germline V gene (reference sequence). This CDR3 contains 15 residues. The full variable domain, completed using reference TRBV5-4 and TRBJ2-3, is ETGVTQSPTHLIKTRGQQVTLRCSSQSGHNTVSWYQQALGQGPQFIFQYYREEENGRGNFPPRFSGLQFPNYSSELNVNALELDDSALYLCASTSGGAHTDTQYFGPGTRLTVL.

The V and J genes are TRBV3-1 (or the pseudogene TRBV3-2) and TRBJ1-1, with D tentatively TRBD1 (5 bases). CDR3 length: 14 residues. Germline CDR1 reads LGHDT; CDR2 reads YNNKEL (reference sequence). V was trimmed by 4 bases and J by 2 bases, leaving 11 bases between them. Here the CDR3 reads CASSPRQSNTEAFF. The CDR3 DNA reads TGTGCCAGCAGCCCTCGACAGTCCAACACTGAAGCTTTCTTT.

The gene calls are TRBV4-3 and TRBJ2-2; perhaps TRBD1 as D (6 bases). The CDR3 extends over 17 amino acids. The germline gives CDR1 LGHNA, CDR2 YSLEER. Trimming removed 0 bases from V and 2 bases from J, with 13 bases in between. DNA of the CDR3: TGCGCCAGCAGCCAAGAAGGGCAGGGGCTAAACACCGGGGAGCTGTTTTTT. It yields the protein CASSQEGQGLNTGELFF.

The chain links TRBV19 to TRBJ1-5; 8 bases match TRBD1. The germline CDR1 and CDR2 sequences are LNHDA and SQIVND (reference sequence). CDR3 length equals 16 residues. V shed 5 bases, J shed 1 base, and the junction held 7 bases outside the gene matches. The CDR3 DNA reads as TGTGCCAGTAGTTCACGACAGGGGCTCAGCAATCAGCCCCAGCATTTT. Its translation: CASSSRQGLSNQPQHF.

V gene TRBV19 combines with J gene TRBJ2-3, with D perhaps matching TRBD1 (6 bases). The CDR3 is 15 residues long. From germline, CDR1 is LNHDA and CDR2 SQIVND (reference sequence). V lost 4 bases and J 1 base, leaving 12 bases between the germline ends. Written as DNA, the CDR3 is TGTGCCAGTAGTAGGCCGACAGGCCGCACAGATACGCAGTATTTT. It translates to CASSRPTGRTDTQYF.

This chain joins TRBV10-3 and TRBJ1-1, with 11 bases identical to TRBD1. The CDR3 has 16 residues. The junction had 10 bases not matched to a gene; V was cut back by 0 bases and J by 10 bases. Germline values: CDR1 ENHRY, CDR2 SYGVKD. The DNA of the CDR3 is TGTGCCATCAGTGAGTCGGGGCGGACAGGGGGCGGGCGAGCTTTCTTT. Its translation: CAISESGRTGGGRAFF.

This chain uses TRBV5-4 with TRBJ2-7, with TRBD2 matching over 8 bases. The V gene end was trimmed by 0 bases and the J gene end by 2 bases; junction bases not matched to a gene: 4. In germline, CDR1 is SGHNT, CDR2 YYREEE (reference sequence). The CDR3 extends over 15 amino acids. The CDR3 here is CASSLAGGQAYEQYF. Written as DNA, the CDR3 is TGTGCCAGCAGCTTGGCGGGGGGGCAGGCCTACGAGCAGTACTTC.

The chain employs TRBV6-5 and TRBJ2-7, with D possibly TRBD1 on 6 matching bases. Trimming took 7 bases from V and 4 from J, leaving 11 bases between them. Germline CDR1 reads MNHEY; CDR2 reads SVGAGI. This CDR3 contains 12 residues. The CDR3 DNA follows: TGTGCCAGCACCCTGGACAGATACGAGCAGTACTTC. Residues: CASTLDRYEQYF.

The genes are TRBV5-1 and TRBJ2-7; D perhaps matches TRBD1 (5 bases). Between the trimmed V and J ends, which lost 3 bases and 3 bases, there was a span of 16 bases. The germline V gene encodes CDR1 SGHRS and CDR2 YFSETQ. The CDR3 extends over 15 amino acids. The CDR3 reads CASSSVQGTIYEQYF. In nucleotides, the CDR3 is TGCGCCAGCAGCTCTGTGCAGGGTACTATCTACGAGCAGTACTTC.

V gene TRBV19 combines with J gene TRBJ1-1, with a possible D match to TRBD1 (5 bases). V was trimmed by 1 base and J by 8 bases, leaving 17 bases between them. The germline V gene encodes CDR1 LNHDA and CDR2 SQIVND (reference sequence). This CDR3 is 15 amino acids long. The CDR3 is CASSIGGGRPQEAFF. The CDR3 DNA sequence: TGTGCCAGTAGTATAGGGGGGGGTAGGCCCCAGGAAGCTTTCTTT.

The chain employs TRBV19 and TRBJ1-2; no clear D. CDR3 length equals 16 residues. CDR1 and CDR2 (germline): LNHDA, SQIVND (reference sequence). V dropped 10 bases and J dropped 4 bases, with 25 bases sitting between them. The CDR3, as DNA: TGTGCCACCAGTAAAGGAGGCGGACGGGAGAGCTATGGCTACACCTTC. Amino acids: CATSKGGGRESYGYTF.

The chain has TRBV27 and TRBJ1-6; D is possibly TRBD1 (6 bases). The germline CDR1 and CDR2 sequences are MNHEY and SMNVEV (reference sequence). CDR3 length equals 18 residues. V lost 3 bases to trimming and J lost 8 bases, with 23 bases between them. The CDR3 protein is CASSLDRSNRVGDSPLHF. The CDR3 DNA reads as TGTGCCAGCAGTTTGGACCGCTCGAACAGGGTGGGCGATTCACCCCTCCACTTT.

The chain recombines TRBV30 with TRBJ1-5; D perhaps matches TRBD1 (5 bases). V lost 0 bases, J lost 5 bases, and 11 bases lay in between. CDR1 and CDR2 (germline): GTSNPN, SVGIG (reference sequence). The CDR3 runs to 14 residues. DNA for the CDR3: TGTGCCTGGAGTGTAGGGCAGGGCTATCAGCCCCAGCATTTT. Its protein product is CAWSVGQGYQPQHF.

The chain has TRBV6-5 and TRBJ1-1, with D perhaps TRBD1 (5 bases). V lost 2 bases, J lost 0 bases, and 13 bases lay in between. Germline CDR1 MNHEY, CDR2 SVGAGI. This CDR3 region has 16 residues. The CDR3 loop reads CASSYGQGLLNTEAFF. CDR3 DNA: TGTGCCAGCAGTTACGGTCAGGGCCTATTGAACACTGAAGCTTTCTTT.

CDR3 protein: CASSSEGASTDTQYF. The CDR3 nucleotides read TGTGCCAGCAGTTCGGAGGGGGCTAGCACAGATACGCAGTATTTT. V usage is TRBV6-5 and J usage is TRBJ2-3, with a possible D match to TRBD1 (7 bases). This CDR3 spans 15 amino acids. In germline, CDR1 is MNHEY, CDR2 SVGAGI. V was clipped by 4 bases and J by 0 bases, with 11 bases between them.

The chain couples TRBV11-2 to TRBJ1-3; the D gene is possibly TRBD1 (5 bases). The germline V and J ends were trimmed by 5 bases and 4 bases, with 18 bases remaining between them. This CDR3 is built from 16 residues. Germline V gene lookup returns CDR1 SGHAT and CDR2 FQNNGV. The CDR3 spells CASSKSGGAPGNTIYF. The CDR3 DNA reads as TGTGCCAGCAGCAAGTCGGGGGGAGCGCCAGGAAACACCATATATTTT.

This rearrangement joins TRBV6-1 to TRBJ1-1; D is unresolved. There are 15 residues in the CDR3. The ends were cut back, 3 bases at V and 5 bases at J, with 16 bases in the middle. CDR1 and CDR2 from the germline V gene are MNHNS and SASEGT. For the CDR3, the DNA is TGTGCCAGCAGTGAGACCTGGGCTACTGGGACTGAAGCTTTCTTT. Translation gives CASSETWATGTEAFF.